This T cell receptor beta chain derives from a study of T-cell memory formation after mild COVID-19. Each CDR3 protein gets one entry after TCRdb re-called the 5' RACE reads with MiXCR. The sample shows 540,000 or so distinct CDR3 sequences, about 20% of them seen only once. This CDR3 contains 11 residues. Trimming shortened V by 4 bases and J by 5 bases, and 3 bases separated the two germline ends. Germline V gene sequence: CDR1 ENHRY, CDR2 SYGVKD. This clonotype was observed many times. Sample: PBMCs or a T cell subset sorted from them (not recorded which). The source is an adult woman who had mild COVID-19 (a few samples of this study predate the infection). Cell type and time point are not known. This chain connects TRBV10-3 to TRBJ2-1, with no clear D. The CDR3 DNA reads as TGTGCCATCAGTGGCAACAATGAGCAGTTCTTC. It translates to CAISGNNEQFF.